The text below deals with one T cell receptor beta chain. This specimen belongs to a study of blood T cell repertoires in COVID-19. Looking at the study overall: Acute and convalescent COVID-19 samples came from the United States, Italy and Spain. T cells, B-cell-depleted T cells, or PBMCs provided the cDNA or gDNA that served as material.

This CDR3 comprises 17 residues. CDR1 and CDR2 (germline): KGHSH, LQKENI. J was trimmed by 3 bases and V by 1 base; bases with no gene match: 10. As originally analysed: Using reference gene primer amplification, nucleated cell counts were estimated. Only in-frame clones appear in the TCRdb table, and some are missing; sequencing was by immunoSEQ multiplex PCR. V and J calls and clone size follow that table, whereas D and trimming were derived from the DNA. Of approximately 270,000 clones in the sample, about 85% were seen once. The sample consisted of peripheral blood. J is TRBJ1-1 and V is TRBV18; 8 bases align to TRBD1. This clonotype originated in a man aged 18 to 29 with active or convalescent COVID-19. The DNA for the CDR3 is TGTGCCAGCTCACCACGACCCGGACAGGGTACGGACACTGAAGCTTTCTTT. It is translated as CASSPRPGQGTDTEAFF.